The present TCR beta chain was sequenced within a study of OX40 agonist ivuxolimab in advanced cancers. Study context: Hepatocellular carcinoma, melanoma, renal cell or head and neck cancer was diagnosed in the dose-escalation patients.

Profiled with immunoSEQ multiplex PCR; TCRdb holds only in-frame clones, not every one. This table has about 62,000 clones, around 85% appearing once. V was pared by 0 bases and J by 8 bases, with 3 bases of the junction left unmatched. In germline, CDR1 is SGHDT, CDR2 YYEEEE. The CDR3 contains 15 residues. This chain joins TRBV5-6 and TRBJ2-1, with TRBD2 identical over 12 bases. The sample was CD4+ or CD8+ T cells sorted from blood, taken in a trial of the OX40 agonist ivuxolimab. This receptor was taken from an adult with an advanced solid tumor such as melanoma, head and neck, liver or kidney cancer. CDR3 sequence (DNA): TGTGCCAGCAGCTTGGGACTAGCGGGAGACCATGAGCAGTTCTTC. It specifies CASSLGLAGDHEQFF.